This TCR beta chain is from a study of T cell changes during pregnancy in multiple sclerosis. Some clones are missing from TCRdb's copy, which holds only in-frame ones; the method was immunoSEQ multiplex PCR. In the table there are around 34,000 clones, approximately 87% of which are singletons. The V end was cut by 8 bases, the J end by 4 bases, with 19 bases between. The V gene's germline CDR1 is MNHEY and CDR2 SVGAGI. This CDR3 is 15 amino acids long. The V and J genes are TRBV6-5 and TRBJ2-3, with D maybe TRBD2 (6 bases). This specimen was CD8+ T cells from peripheral blood mononuclear cells, taken after pregnancy. The origin of this receptor is a female donor with multiple sclerosis, enrolled in a pregnancy study. The chain's CDR3 is CASYPRGARPDTQYF. CDR3 in DNA: TGTGCCAGCTACCCGCGCGGGGCCCGGCCAGATACGCAGTATTTT.